The 6 T cell receptor beta chains presented below share a single source sample, sequenced in a study of T-cell memory formation after mild COVID-19. TCRdb fed the 5' RACE reads into MiXCR, producing one record per CDR3 protein. The profile shows approximately 580,000 distinct CDR3 sequences, roughly 22% of them singletons. The source material was PBMCs or a T cell subset sorted from them (not recorded which). Every receptor here comes from an adult woman who had mild COVID-19 (a few samples of this study predate the infection). Cell type and time point are not known.

This clonotype was detected a few times. The chain links TRBV2 to TRBJ2-5; 8 bases agree with TRBD2. The CDR3 is 16 amino acids. Germline V CDR1 and CDR2: SNHLY, FYNNEI. The V gene end was trimmed by 2 bases and the J gene end by 7 bases; junction bases not matched to a gene: 12. The CDR3 loop is CASSERGPGLGVTQYF. DNA of the CDR3: TGTGCCAGCAGTGAAAGGGGTCCGGGACTAGGTGTGACCCAGTACTTC.

CDR3 bases: TGTGCCAGCAGTCAAGGGACAGGGGGGATGAACACTGAAGCTTTCTTT. This translates into CASSQGTGGMNTEAFF. The chain has TRBV12-3 or TRBV12-4 and TRBJ1-1; 11 positions match TRBD1. This CDR3 spans 16 amino acids. With 5 bases clipped from V and 0 bases from J, the junction kept 5 bases outside the gene matches.

CDR3 in DNA: TGTGCCACCAGTGATTTTGACAGTCAAGAGACCCAGTACTTC. This sequence encodes CATSDFDSQETQYF. The chain carries TRBV24-1 and TRBJ2-5; tentative D call: TRBD1 (5 bases). The CDR3 has 14 residues. The V gene's germline CDR1 is KGHDR and CDR2 SFDVKD. Trimming took 1 base from V and 2 from J, leaving 7 bases between them.

The chain joins TRBV5-4 to TRBJ2-7, with a tentative D call TRBD1 (6 bases). This CDR3 region has 14 residues. Looked up from germline, CDR1 is SGHNT and CDR2 is YYREEE (reference sequence). Trimming removed 0 bases at V and 3 bases at J, with 10 bases between. For the CDR3, the DNA is TGTGCCAGCAGCTTGGAACAGGGCCGCTACGAGCAGTACTTC. Translated, it gives CASSLEQGRYEQYF.

This rearrangement joins TRBV7-6 to TRBJ2-3; D could derive from TRBD1 or TRBD2 (6 bases each). The CDR3 spans 14 residues. Per germline, CDR1 SGHVS and CDR2 FNYEAQ. The V end lost 2 bases, the J end lost 4 bases, and 10 bases lay between the germline ends. The CDR3 loop is CASSLNGGSDTQYF. In nucleotides, the CDR3 is TGTGCCAGCAGCTTAAACGGGGGCTCAGATACGCAGTATTTT.

The chain links TRBV7-3 to TRBJ2-1; 7 positions match TRBD2. The CDR3 is made up of 19 amino acids. Losses at the gene ends were 1 base for V and 0 bases for J; bases not matched to a gene: 12. Germline CDR1 reads SGHTA; CDR2 reads FQGTGA. CDR3 DNA: TGTGCCAGCAGCTTAATTCCCCGGGGGGTCTCGAGCTCCTACAATGAGCAGTTCTTC. It is translated as CASSLIPRGVSSSYNEQFF.